One and the same sample provided the 29 T cell receptor beta chains below, sequenced in a study of CD8 T cells in ankylosing spondylitis. A single record per CDR3 protein comes from TCRdb applying MiXCR to the 5' RACE reads. The profile covers approximately 200,000 distinct CDR3 sequences, with roughly 13% appearing a single time and 16% taken by the ten largest. The specimen was blood, either unsorted or a sorted T cell fraction (not recorded which). These receptors came from a male donor with ankylosing spondylitis or in good health (not recorded which).

Only a few counts were recorded for this clonotype. The J gene is TRBJ1-1, the V gene TRBV7-9; D uncertain. The CDR3 consists of 12 residues. Germline assignment: CDR1 SEHNR and CDR2 FQNEAQ (reference sequence). Deletions cut 2 bases from V and 8 bases from J, with 9 bases between. The CDR3 DNA reads TGTGCCAGCAGCTTACGTGAAGTAGAAGCTTTCTTT. Its translation: CASSLREVEAFF. Looking up the rest from reference TRBV7-9 and TRBJ1-1 gives the full variable domain: DTGVSQNPRHKITKRGQNVTFRCDPISEHNRLYWYRQTLGQGPEFLTYFQNEAQLEKSRLLSDRFSAERPKGSFSTLEIQRTEQGDSAMYLCASSLREVEAFFGQGTRLTVV.

This chain connects TRBV20-1 to TRBJ2-1, with D possibly matching TRBD2 (5 bases). CDR1 and CDR2 (germline): DFQATT, SNEGSKA (reference sequence). V was trimmed by 0 bases and J by 8 bases, leaving 20 bases between them. The CDR3 has 16 residues. Here the CDR3 DNA reads TGCAGTGCTAGAGATGGAGAGCGCACCGCGGGCGATGAGCAGTTCTTC. Its translation is CSARDGERTAGDEQFF.

Ten or more counts support this clonotype. Its ends do not fully match the called genes, so a read error is possible. This sequence joins TRBV5-6 and TRBJ2-7; TRBD1 is a possible D gene (5 bases). Germline loops: CDR1 SGHDT, CDR2 YYEEEE. The CDR3 covers 11 residues. CDR3 DNA sequence: TGTGCCAGCAGTTTGGGGCGCGAGCAGTACTTC. Protein sequence: CASSLGREQYF.

The chain couples TRBV6-5 to TRBJ2-7; D not certain. V was trimmed by 1 base and J by 5 bases, leaving 3 bases between them. The V gene's germline CDR1 is MNHEY and CDR2 SVGAGI. This CDR3 spans 11 amino acids. The CDR3 DNA sequence: TGTGCCAGCAGTTACTTGGACGAGCAGTACTTC. Protein sequence: CASSYLDEQYF.

The chain is built from TRBV15 and TRBJ2-7; 11 bases are shared with TRBD2. CDR1 and CDR2 from the germline V gene are LNHNV and YYDKDF (reference sequence). The CDR3 has 15 amino acids. Germline trimming cut 4 bases from V and 7 bases from J; bases unmatched to any gene: 9. CDR3 sequence: CATSTPLAGVREQYF. CDR3 in DNA: TGTGCCACCAGCACCCCACTAGCGGGAGTGAGAGAGCAGTACTTC.

The chain joins TRBV27 to TRBJ2-2; 13 bases are a match to TRBD2. Trimming at V came to 5 bases and at J to 7 bases, leaving 4 bases not matched to a gene. CDR1 and CDR2 from the germline V gene are MNHEY and SMNVEV (reference sequence). The CDR3 loop spans 15 amino acids. The CDR3 protein is CASSVGTSGNGELFF. The CDR3 coding sequence is TGTGCCAGCAGTGTTGGGACTAGCGGGAACGGGGAGCTGTTTTTT.

V usage is TRBV2 and J usage is TRBJ1-1, with TRBD1 identical over 11 bases. This CDR3 has 16 residues. The germline CDR1 and CDR2 sequences are SNHLY and FYNNEI. Trimming cost V 7 bases and J 2 bases; bases outside gene matches: 9. The CDR3 DNA reads as TGTGCCAGCACAAGCGGTGGGACAGGGGGAAACACTGAAGCTTTCTTT. It encodes CASTSGGTGGNTEAFF.

This clonotype was found a few times. The chain has TRBV7-9 and TRBJ2-2, with 9 bases matching TRBD1. Germline V gene data show CDR1 as SEHNR and CDR2 as FQNEAQ (reference sequence). After removal of 4 bases from V and 0 bases from J, the junction contained 3 bases not matched to a gene. The CDR3 loop spans 16 amino acids. The CDR3 sequence: CASSSRDRANTGELFF. The DNA of the CDR3 is TGTGCCAGCAGCTCCCGGGACAGGGCGAACACCGGGGAGCTGTTTTTT.

The chain has TRBV6-2 or TRBV6-3 and TRBJ1-4; no firm D call. The CDR3 contains 14 residues. The V end was cut by 4 bases, the J end by 4 bases, with 10 bases between. Per the germline V gene, CDR1 is MNHEY and CDR2 is SVGEGT. The CDR3 region is CASSSDRINEKLFF. The CDR3 DNA reads as TGTGCCAGCAGTTCGGACCGGATTAATGAAAAACTGTTTTTT.

This rearrangement joins TRBV4-1 to TRBJ1-1; TRBD1 matches at 7 bases. J lost 7 bases, V lost 1 base, and 6 bases had no gene match. CDR1 is MGHRA, CDR2 YSYEKL, per germline. The CDR3 runs to 14 residues. The CDR3 bases are TGCGCCAGCAGCCAAGTCCCCGGGACAGATGAAGCTTTCTTT. Translation gives CASSQVPGTDEAFF.

In its sample, this clonotype was seen a few times. The rearrangement uses TRBV6-1 and TRBJ1-1; D gene unclear. Germline V gene lookup returns CDR1 MNHNS and CDR2 SASEGT. V was clipped by 7 bases and J by 1 base, with 10 bases between them. The CDR3 contains 13 residues. The CDR3 DNA follows: TGTGCCAGCACCTTGACCGAGAACACTGAAGCTTTCTTT. This translates into CASTLTENTEAFF.

This chain links TRBV30 with TRBJ2-1; 8 nucleotides line up with TRBD2. Germline loops: CDR1 GTSNPN, CDR2 SVGIG (reference sequence). CDR3 length: 15 amino acids. The trim removed 0 bases at V and 7 bases at J, leaving 8 bases unmatched. This chain's CDR3 is CAWSVVAGGWNEQFF. In DNA, the CDR3 is TGTGCCTGGAGTGTGGTTGCGGGGGGTTGGAATGAGCAGTTCTTC.

This clonotype was seen many times. The gene calls are TRBV4-2 and TRBJ2-1; 10 positions match TRBD2. Germline V gene data show CDR1 as LGHNA and CDR2 as YNFKEQ. V was clipped by 1 base and J by 8 bases; unmatched bases: 8. CDR3 length equals 16 residues. CDR3 DNA: TGTGCCAGCAGCCAAGGCCCCAGCGGGGGGGCCCATGAGCAGTTCTTC. Its protein product is CASSQGPSGGAHEQFF.

This clonotype has just a few counts. V and J are TRBV12-3 or TRBV12-4 and TRBJ2-5, with 9 positions matching TRBD1. V lost 6 bases to trimming and J lost 3 bases; unmatched junction nucleotides: 8. The CDR3 sequence is 15 residues long. This chain's CDR3 is CASRPGTGSEETQYF. In DNA form, the CDR3 reads TGTGCCAGCAGACCCGGGACAGGGTCTGAAGAGACCCAGTACTTC.

CDR3 protein: CASSGMDREGEKLFF. The CDR3 bases are TGTGCCAGCAGCGGGATGGACAGGGAGGGGGAAAAACTGTTTTTT. The V call is TRBV9, the J call TRBJ1-4; the match to TRBD1 covers 8 bases. The CDR3 is 15 amino acids. V lost 3 bases to trimming and J lost 8 bases; unmatched junction nucleotides: 9. Germline CDR1 reads SGDLS; CDR2 reads YYNGEE.

The chain couples TRBV30 to TRBJ2-3; either TRBD1 or TRBD2 may supply D (5 bases each). Germline V gene data show CDR1 as GTSNPN and CDR2 as SVGIG (reference sequence). The CDR3 is 15 amino acids. Trimming stripped 4 bases from V and 4 bases from J, with 18 bases between. CDR3 in amino acids: CAWIRSGLSSDTQYF. The CDR3 nucleotides read TGTGCCTGGATTAGGTCGGGGCTATCCTCAGATACGCAGTATTTT.

CDR3 sequence: CASSFTGTHEQYF. CDR3 bases: TGTGCCAGCAGTTTTACAGGGACCCACGAGCAGTACTTC. This chain joins TRBV27 and TRBJ2-7; possibly TRBD1 for D (6 bases). From germline, CDR1 is MNHEY and CDR2 SMNVEV (reference sequence). The CDR3 covers 13 residues. V was clipped by 3 bases and J by 5 bases, with 11 bases between them.

The J gene is TRBJ2-1, the V gene TRBV11-2; the match to TRBD2 covers 10 bases. The CDR3 has 15 amino acids. Trimming took 1 base from V and 8 from J; bases not matched to a gene: 5. Germline loops: CDR1 SGHAT, CDR2 FQNNGV. The CDR3 region has the DNA TGTGCCAGCAGCTTAGGGGGACTAGCGCTCGATGAGCAGTTCTTC. This codes for CASSLGGLALDEQFF.

This clonotype was counted only a few times. The gene calls are TRBV19 and TRBJ1-2, with D maybe TRBD1 (5 bases). The CDR3 sequence is 14 residues long. The V and J ends lost 6 bases and 0 bases respectively, with 11 bases between them. Per the germline V gene, CDR1 is LNHDA and CDR2 is SQIVND (reference sequence). CDR3 nucleotide sequence: TGTGCCAGTAGAGGGGAGTCAGCTAACTATGGCTACACCTTC. Its translation: CASRGESANYGYTF. Full variable domain (rest looked up from reference TRBV19 and TRBJ1-2): DGGITQSPKYLFRKEGQNVTLSCEQNLNHDAMYWYRQDPGQGLRLIYYSQIVNDFQKGDIAEGYSVSREKKESFPLTVTSAQKNPTAFYLCASRGESANYGYTFGSGTRLTVV.

This clonotype was counted a few times. The chain links TRBV29-1 to TRBJ2-1; D is possibly TRBD2 (5 bases). With 0 bases removed from V and 6 bases from J, the gap between germline ends came to 18 bases. The CDR3 is 16 amino acids. Germline CDR1 SQVTM, CDR2 ANQGSEA. The CDR3 here is CSVEDQAGQSPNEQFF. CDR3 DNA: TGCAGCGTTGAAGATCAGGCGGGCCAATCCCCCAATGAGCAGTTCTTC.

This clonotype was detected a few times. The chain is built from TRBV6-5 and TRBJ1-1; D gene ambiguous. Germline V gene sequence: CDR1 MNHEY, CDR2 SVGAGI. V was pared by 0 bases and J by 0 bases, with 8 bases between. The CDR3 contains 15 residues. The DNA for the CDR3 is TGTGCCAGCAGTTACTCCGGCAACATGAACACTGAAGCTTTCTTT. Its translation is CASSYSGNMNTEAFF.

The chain is built from TRBV5-6 and TRBJ2-5, with a tentative D call TRBD2 (6 bases). The germline V gene encodes CDR1 SGHDT and CDR2 YYEEEE. The CDR3 loop spans 15 amino acids. The V end lost 4 bases, the J end lost 7 bases, and 20 bases lay between the germline ends. CDR3 loop: CASSTNPAGSRTQYF. In nucleotides, the CDR3 is TGTGCCAGCAGCACAAACCCGGCGGGGTCAAGGACCCAGTACTTC.

This clonotype was seen a few times. The chain joins TRBV27 to TRBJ2-2; 10 bases agree with TRBD2. CDR1 is MNHEY, CDR2 SMNVEV, per germline (reference sequence). This CDR3 has 16 residues. V was clipped by 3 bases and J by 6 bases; unmatched bases: 7. The CDR3 nucleotides read TGTGCCAGCAGTTTGGGAGCGGGGGGGCCTGCCGGGGAGCTGTTTTTT. It yields the protein CASSLGAGGPAGELFF.

This clonotype was detected many times. This sequence joins TRBV6-2 or TRBV6-3 and TRBJ1-5; D is perhaps TRBD1 (5 bases). Germline V lookup: CDR1 MNHEY, CDR2 SVGEGT. V was shortened by 5 bases and J by 5 bases, with 13 bases between the two germline ends. The length of the CDR3 is 14 residues. The CDR3 is CASSPGRVDQPQHF. The DNA of the CDR3 is TGTGCCAGCAGTCCTGGCAGGGTAGATCAGCCCCAGCATTTT.

This clonotype was detected a few times. V gene TRBV20-1 combines with J gene TRBJ1-1; D not resolved. V lost 0 bases and J 3 bases, leaving 11 bases between the germline ends. There are 14 residues in the CDR3. Germline V lookup: CDR1 DFQATT, CDR2 SNEGSKA (reference sequence). The CDR3 bases are TGCAGTGCTAGAGATCGGGAAGTAGACACTGAAGCTTTCTTT. Translated, it gives CSARDREVDTEAFF.

This clonotype has at least ten counts. V is TRBV4-1 and J is TRBJ1-6, with TRBD1 as a possible D gene (5 bases). CDR3 length: 16 amino acids. The germline CDR1 and CDR2 sequences are MGHRA and YSYEKL. Trimming took off 0 bases at V and 7 bases at J, with 13 bases between the two ends. Written as DNA, the CDR3 is TGCGCCAGCAGCCAAGATTTGGCCAGGGTGAATTCACCCCTCCACTTT. Amino acid sequence: CASSQDLARVNSPLHF.

The sample holds a few counts of this clonotype. The chain has TRBV27 and TRBJ2-7; D gene unclear. V dropped 6 bases and J dropped 5 bases, with 14 bases sitting between them. The CDR3 spans 13 residues. The germline V gene encodes CDR1 MNHEY and CDR2 SMNVEV (reference sequence). CDR3 amino acids: CASSPFKGDEQYF. CDR3 sequence (DNA): TGTGCCAGCAGCCCCTTCAAGGGCGACGAGCAGTACTTC.

The chain couples TRBV10-2 to TRBJ2-5, with 10 bases aligning to TRBD2. Germline V lookup: CDR1 WSHSY, CDR2 SAAADI. The CDR3 loop spans 16 amino acids. V shed 6 bases and J 3 bases; nucleotides not matched to a gene: 10. CDR3 region: CASRSPSSGRKETQYF. The CDR3 DNA follows: TGCGCCAGCAGGTCCCCCTCTAGCGGGAGAAAAGAGACCCAGTACTTC.

This clonotype has a count of ten or more. The chain links TRBV24-1 to TRBJ2-3, with D perhaps matching TRBD1 (5 bases). This CDR3 spans 14 amino acids. The V end lost 3 bases, the J end lost 6 bases, and 12 bases lay between the germline ends. Germline CDR1 and CDR2: KGHDR and SFDVKD. CDR3 amino acids: CATSDGHARDTQYF. As DNA, the CDR3 is TGTGCCACCAGTGATGGACACGCTAGGGATACGCAGTATTTT.